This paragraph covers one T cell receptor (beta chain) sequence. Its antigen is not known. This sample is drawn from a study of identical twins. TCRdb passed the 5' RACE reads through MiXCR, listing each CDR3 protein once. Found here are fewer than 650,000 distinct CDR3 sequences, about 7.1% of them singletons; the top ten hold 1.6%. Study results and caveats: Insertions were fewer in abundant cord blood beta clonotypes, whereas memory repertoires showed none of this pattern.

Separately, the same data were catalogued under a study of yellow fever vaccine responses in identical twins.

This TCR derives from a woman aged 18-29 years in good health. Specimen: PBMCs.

This chain's CDR3 is CASSYEGMGIEYEQYF. CDR3 in DNA: TGTGCCAGCAGTTACGAGGGGATGGGAATAGAATACGAGCAGTACTTC. The rearrangement links TRBV6-5 to TRBJ2-7; D is tentatively TRBD1 or TRBD2 (5 bases each). This CDR3 is built from 16 residues. The germline CDR1 and CDR2 sequences are MNHEY and SVGAGI. Trimming removed 2 bases from V and 4 bases from J, with 18 bases in between.